The sequence of this TCR beta chain was determined in a study of cytomegalovirus exposure and HLA in healthy donors. The study's findings and limits: TCR beta chains numbering some 160 were designated cytomegalovirus-associated.

The ends were cut back, 2 bases at V and 3 bases at J, with 10 bases in the middle. Germline values: CDR1 MGHRA, CDR2 YSYEKL. This CDR3 region has 14 residues. Healthy people donating bone marrow made up the donors. PCR used 60 Vbeta primers and 13 Jbeta primers. The assay was immunoSEQ multiplex PCR, and TCRdb's table has in-frame clones only and misses some. The table lists tens of thousands of clones, 77% of them singletons. With regard to this clone: Its antigen is still unknown.

The receptor's source is a female donor in good health and CMV-seronegative. The sequencing sample was made of PBMCs. The chain couples TRBV4-1 to TRBJ1-2, with D possibly matching TRBD1 (6 bases). The CDR3 nucleotides are TGCGCCAGCAGCCAACCGGGACAAGACTATGGCTACACCTTC. Its translation is CASSQPGQDYGYTF.